This T cell receptor beta chain derives from a study of CD4 T cells in relation to SARS-CoV-2 and coronaviruses. The unexposed donors gave CD4+ T cells in about 2010-2019, prior to COVID-19. CD4+ T cells were isolated from the cells after around 11 days of culture. Each well had approximately 2.1 million PBMCs in about 5% human AB serum with IL-2. To note about this clone: The antigen is not known.

Method: immunoSEQ multiplex PCR; TCRdb's copy keeps in-frame clones and lacks some. This table holds around 18,000 clones, 70% to 75% found once. The source material was CD4+ T cells from PBMCs, cultured in vitro. This receptor was taken from a human donor in good health.

The CDR3 DNA is TGTGCCAGCAGTGAAGCGGGGCAGAGCTCCTACGAGCAGTACTTC. Translated, it gives CASSEAGQSSYEQYF. The chain combines TRBV6-1 with TRBJ2-7; the D gene is possibly TRBD1 (5 bases). In germline, CDR1 is MNHNS, CDR2 SASEGT. The CDR3 has 15 amino acids. The V gene lost 0 bases and the J gene lost 0 bases, with 9 bases spanning the gap.